The source of this TCR beta chain is a study of cytomegalovirus exposure and HLA in healthy donors. Findings of the study overall: Researchers counted about 150 TCR beta chains as cytomegalovirus-associated. Follow-up analysis found HLA locus-dependent TCR association rates, highest for DRB1 and lowest for HLA-C. As immune exposure information, only CMV serostatus was available.

For this donor, CMV serostatus was not recorded. The CDR3 contains 13 residues. Germline CDR1 SGHTA, CDR2 FQGNSA. V lost 2 bases to trimming and J lost 4 bases; unmatched junction nucleotides: 0. Primers included in the PCR were 60 Vbeta and 13 Jbeta primers. Method: immunoSEQ multiplex PCR; TCRdb's copy keeps in-frame clones and lacks some. The sample contains under 200,000 clones, around 80% of which appear only once. On this clone: Its antigen is not known.

Sequenced sample: PBMCs. The rearrangement joins TRBV7-2 to TRBJ2-5, with 8 nucleotides matching TRBD2. The TCR comes from a human donor in good health. The DNA of the CDR3 is TGTGCCAGCAGCTTAAGCGGGGGAGAGACCCAGTACTTC. Protein: CASSLSGGETQYF.